This T cell receptor beta chain was obtained from a study of CD8 T cells in Susac syndrome. Study as a whole: At the time their blood was drawn, patients with Susac syndrome were either therapy-naive, on corticosteroids (with some of them also receiving intravenous immunoglobulin), or on intravenous immunoglobulin alone.

The CDR3 covers 14 residues. The germline gives CDR1 SGHTA, CDR2 FQGNSA. J lost 10 bases, V lost 5 bases, and 6 bases had no gene match. CD8+ and CD4+ blood T cells underwent TCR beta sequencing. FACS was used to enrich TEMRA cells, whereas the CD8+ and CD4+ T cells were obtained by negative isolation. Random hexamers served to reverse transcribe roughly 0.5 to 1 ug RNA. Multiplex immunoSEQ PCR targeted 54 Vbeta and 13 Jbeta TCR beta segments. MiXCR, run by TCRdb on the immunoSEQ multiplex PCR reads, gives a single entry per CDR3 protein. The sample includes about 140,000 distinct CDR3 sequences, around 93% of them seen just once.

Input material: CD4+ T cells from PBMCs. The rearrangement joins TRBV7-2 to TRBJ2-2; 11 positions match TRBD2. This TCR was recovered from a human donor with Susac syndrome. The CDR3 region has the DNA TGTGCCAGCAGCGCTAGCGGGGGGCGTTCGGAGCTGTTTTTT. Its translation: CASSASGGRSELFF.